The 21 T cell receptor beta chains below come from one sample, sequenced in a study of metastatic and nonmetastatic thyroid tumors. Ahead of thyroid surgery, no patient had received treatment of any kind. TCRdb re-clonotyped the PCR reads via MiXCR. The data contain 15,000 to 20,000 clones, 30% to 35% of them singletons. Sequenced sample: tumor tissue. These receptors were obtained from a female donor with papillary thyroid cancer or a benign thyroid nodule (not recorded which). Some clones in this sample may be carry-over from other donors' samples.

Details on this clone: Because the CDR3 is missing its conserved closing phenylalanine or tryptophan, this is likely a read error. J is TRBJ2-2 and V is TRBV9, with D unclear. The germline V gene has CDR1 SGDLS and CDR2 YYNGEE. This CDR3 comprises 13 residues. The CDR3 reads CASSVDLTWELFL. The DNA of the CDR3 is TGTGCCAGCAGCGTTGACCTCACCTGGGAGCTGTTTTTA.

The V call is TRBV20-1, the J call TRBJ1-6, with D possibly matching TRBD1 (5 bases). Germline-derived CDR1 and CDR2 are DFQATT and SNEGSKA (reference sequence). This CDR3 has 17 residues. V lost 0 bases to trimming and J lost 0 bases, with 12 bases between them. This CDR3 is CSARDGTVSSYNSPLHF. The CDR3 coding sequence is TGCAGTGCTAGAGATGGGACTGTAAGCTCCTATAATTCACCCCTCCACTTT.

This clone was observed many times. This sample includes further DNA sequences coding for the same CDR3. This chain links TRBV28 with TRBJ2-1; weak D call: TRBD1 (6 bases). With 5 bases removed from V and 7 bases from J, the gap between germline ends came to 18 bases. This CDR3 has 15 residues. Germline V gives CDR1 MDHEN, CDR2 SYDVKM. CDR3 region: CASSGGGGGYNEQFF. The DNA of the CDR3 is TGTGCCAGCAGTGGGGGTGGGGGCGGGTATAATGAGCAGTTCTTC. Filled out from reference TRBV28 and TRBJ2-1, the complete variable domain reads DVKVTQSSRYLVKRTGEKVFLECVQDMDHENMFWYRQDPGLGLRLIYFSYDVKMKEKGDIPEGYSVSREKKERFSLILESASTNQTSMYLCASSGGGGGYNEQFFGPGTRLTVL.

This clone appeared a few times. The chain couples TRBV12-3 or TRBV12-4 to TRBJ2-3; TRBD2 is a possible D gene (5 bases). V gave up 3 bases and J gave up 2 bases, with 9 bases separating them. The CDR3 is 14 amino acids. In DNA, the CDR3 is TGTGCCAGCAGTTTTTTCGGGGACACAGATACGCAGTATTTT. Its translation is CASSFFGDTDTQYF.

The chain couples TRBV6-1 to TRBJ1-1, with TRBD1 as a possible D gene (6 bases). Trimming took off 1 base at V and 8 bases at J, with 17 bases between the two ends. Germline CDR1 reads MNHNS; CDR2 reads SASEGT. The CDR3 runs to 15 residues. This chain's CDR3 is CASSEVWGGGREAFF. Written as DNA, the CDR3 is TGTGCCAGCAGTGAAGTTTGGGGGGGCGGGAGGGAAGCTTTCTTT.

The V call is TRBV5-1, the J call TRBJ2-1; 8 nucleotides align to TRBD1. The V gene end was trimmed by 1 base and the J gene end by 4 bases; junction bases not matched to a gene: 7. CDR1 is SGHRS, CDR2 YFSETQ, per germline. This CDR3 spans 16 amino acids. The CDR3 coding sequence is TGCGCCAGCAGCTTGTCCCCGACAGGGGCGTACAATGAGCAGTTCTTC. Its protein is CASSLSPTGAYNEQFF.

V usage is TRBV28 and J usage is TRBJ1-5; TRBD1 might be the D (5 bases). The V gene's germline CDR1 is MDHEN and CDR2 SYDVKM. Trimming left V 2 bases short and J 6 bases short, with 8 bases between. The CDR3 consists of 13 residues. The CDR3 loop is CASSLERGQPQHF. CDR3 coding DNA: TGTGCCAGCAGTTTAGAGAGGGGTCAGCCCCAGCATTTT.

The chain combines TRBV2 with TRBJ2-7; TRBD1 matches 12 bases. Trimming cost V 6 bases and J 5 bases; bases outside gene matches: 5. Germline loops: CDR1 SNHLY, CDR2 FYNNEI. This CDR3 has 14 amino acids. CDR3 in amino acids: CASSLGTGGHEQYF. The CDR3 DNA reads TGTGCCAGCAGCCTCGGGACAGGGGGCCACGAGCAGTACTTC.

The V call is TRBV18, the J call TRBJ2-7; 7 bases align to TRBD1. Germline CDR1 KGHSH, CDR2 LQKENI. This CDR3 contains 13 residues. The V and J ends lost 8 bases and 5 bases, in that order; junction bases with no gene match: 9. CDR3 sequence reads: CASTKDRFNEQYF. The CDR3, as DNA: TGTGCCAGCACCAAGGACAGGTTCAACGAGCAGTACTTC. Using reference TRBV18 and TRBJ2-7 for the parts outside the CDR3, the full variable domain is NAGVMQNPRHLVRRRGQEARLRCSPMKGHSHVYWYRQLPEEGLKFMVYLQKENIIDESGMPKERFSAEFPKEGPSILRIQQVVRGDSAAYFCASTKDRFNEQYFGPGTRLTVT.

This clone is medium-sized within its sample. The chain combines TRBV5-1 with TRBJ1-1; 8 bases are shared with TRBD1. J gave up 1 base and V 5 bases, and 7 bases lay outside the gene matches. The CDR3 extends over 15 amino acids. Germline CDR1 is SGHRS and CDR2 is YFSETQ. In nucleotides, the CDR3 is TGCGCCAGCAGTACAGATGGACAGGGGAACACTGAAGCTTTCTTT. Translated, it gives CASSTDGQGNTEAFF. Full variable domain (rest looked up from reference TRBV5-1 and TRBJ1-1): KAGVTQTPRYLIKTRGQQVTLSCSPISGHRSVSWYQQTPGQGLQFLFEYFSETQRNKGNFPGRFSGRQFSNSRSEMNVSTLELGDSALYLCASSTDGQGNTEAFFGQGTRLTVV.

This clone was found a few times. The chain couples TRBV28 to TRBJ2-7, with D hard to call. CDR1 is MDHEN and CDR2 is SYDVKM in the germline V gene. The V end was cut by 5 bases, the J end by 4 bases, with 21 bases between. The CDR3 is made up of 16 amino acids. The chain's CDR3 is CASSTIKGPFQYEQYF. CDR3 bases: TGTGCCAGCAGTACTATCAAAGGACCTTTCCAGTACGAGCAGTACTTC. Supplemented by reference TRBV28 and TRBJ2-7, the full variable domain reads DVKVTQSSRYLVKRTGEKVFLECVQDMDHENMFWYRQDPGLGLRLIYFSYDVKMKEKGDIPEGYSVSREKKERFSLILESASTNQTSMYLCASSTIKGPFQYEQYFGPGTRLTVT.

As for this clone: An end of the junction differs from the germline gene, which may be a read error. The same CDR3 arises from other DNA sequences in this sample as well. V and J are TRBV2 and TRBJ2-3, with D possibly being TRBD1 or TRBD2 (5 bases each). The CDR3 is made up of 15 amino acids. The germline CDR1 and CDR2 sequences are SNHLY and FYNNEI. In DNA, the CDR3 is TGTGCCAGCAGGGGACCTTCGCGTAGCACGGATACGCAGTATTTT. Residues: CASRGPSRSTDTQYF. The variable domain in full, completed from reference TRBV2 and TRBJ2-3, reads EPEVTQTPSHQVTQMGQEVILRCVPISNHLYFYWYRQILGQKVEFLVSFYNNEISEKSEIFDDQFSVERPDGSNFTLKIRSTKLEDSAMYFCASRGPSRSTDTQYFGPGTRLTVL.

This clone has a handful of counts. V and J are TRBV6-5 and TRBJ2-7, with D maybe TRBD2 (6 bases). The CDR3 runs to 15 residues. Germline lookup yields CDR1 MNHEY and CDR2 SVGAGI. Trimming stripped 3 bases from V and 7 bases from J, with 19 bases between. CDR3 nucleotide sequence: TGTGCCAGCAGTTATAGTCAGGGAGGCTCGAAAGAGCAGTACTTC. Amino acids: CASSYSQGGSKEQYF.

This chain connects TRBV15 to TRBJ1-4; D is unresolved. Germline CDR1 reads LNHNV; CDR2 reads YYDKDF (reference sequence). The CDR3 totals 13 residues. V dropped 1 base and J dropped 2 bases, with 2 bases sitting between them. The CDR3 DNA reads TGTGCCACCAGCAGAGGGACTAATGAAAAACTGTTTTTT. It translates to CATSRGTNEKLFF.

This clone has more than one count but fewer than ten. The rearrangement joins TRBV19 to TRBJ2-3, with 8 nucleotides matching TRBD2. Trimming at V came to 6 bases and at J to 5 bases, leaving 7 bases not matched to a gene. The germline CDR1 and CDR2 sequences are LNHDA and SQIVND (reference sequence). CDR3 length: 14 amino acids. The CDR3 region has the DNA TGTGCCAGTAGCCATCTAGCGGGCGAAGATACGCAGTATTTT. Residues: CASSHLAGEDTQYF.

This clone came up a few times. The gene calls are TRBV2 and TRBJ2-1, with 14 nucleotides matching TRBD2. Germline lookup yields CDR1 SNHLY and CDR2 FYNNEI. The trim removed 10 bases at V and 4 bases at J, leaving 15 bases unmatched. The CDR3 has 18 amino acids. CDR3 nucleotide sequence: TGTGCCACCTCAAGGAGACTAGCGGGAGGGCCAATATACAATGAGCAGTTCTTC. Encoded protein: CATSRRLAGGPIYNEQFF.

Comments on this clone: This sample also contains other DNA sequences that code for the same CDR3. The chain uses TRBV28 and TRBJ1-1; D call uncertain. Germline V gene lookup returns CDR1 MDHEN and CDR2 SYDVKM. V lost 8 bases, J lost 1 base, and 8 bases lay in between. The length of the CDR3 is 12 residues. The CDR3 coding sequence is TGTGCCAGCCGTACTGCGAACACTGAAGCTTTCTTT. Residues: CASRTANTEAFF.

This clone was counted between two and nine times. The chain uses TRBV6-1 and TRBJ2-7, with TRBD1 matching 11 bases. After removal of 5 bases from V and 6 bases from J, the junction contained 6 bases not matched to a gene. The germline CDR1 and CDR2 sequences are MNHNS and SASEGT. This CDR3 has 14 amino acids. CDR3 coding DNA: TGTGCCAGCAGTATCGGACAGGGGGCGATCGAGCAGTACTTC. Its protein is CASSIGQGAIEQYF.

This clone was counted once. This chain connects TRBV20-1 to TRBJ2-7; TRBD1 aligns across 7 bases. The V segment lost 2 bases and the J segment 6 bases; nucleotides outside the gene matches: 10. CDR1 and CDR2 (germline): DFQATT, SNEGSKA (reference sequence). The CDR3 extends over 14 amino acids. The CDR3 protein is CSARSTGDMAEQYF. CDR3 in DNA: TGCAGTGCTAGATCCACAGGGGATATGGCCGAGCAGTACTTC.

The rearrangement links TRBV12-3 or TRBV12-4 to TRBJ1-1, with no clear D. The CDR3 loop spans 13 amino acids. Trimming took off 7 bases at V and 2 bases at J, with 11 bases between the two ends. The CDR3 here is CASTRTANTEAFF. DNA for the CDR3: TGTGCCAGCACCCGGACCGCAAACACTGAAGCTTTCTTT.

This chain uses TRBV20-1 with TRBJ2-1; D remains ambiguous. The CDR3 has 14 amino acids. The V and J ends lost 3 bases and 0 bases respectively, with 9 bases between them. The germline V gene encodes CDR1 DFQATT and CDR2 SNEGSKA (reference sequence). As DNA, the CDR3 is TGCAGTGCTAGCGGGCGGAACTCCTACAATGAGCAGTTCTTC. Its translation: CSASGRNSYNEQFF.